A single sample gave rise to the 15 T cell receptor beta chains below, sequenced in a study of hypomethylating agent response in myelodysplastic syndrome (dated by TCRdb to the early 2020s). The receptor library was made with the immunoSEQ multiplex PCR assay. Held by TCRdb, this immuneACCESS table contains in-frame sequences only and omits some clones. Under half of the omission traces to an unresolved V gene where checked; the cause of the rest is unknown. The sample table shows approximately 2,000 clones, and about 86% are seen once. Of the sample, 20% to 25% falls within the top ten clones. This specimen was bone marrow, taken before or after starting hypomethylating agent treatment for myelodysplastic syndrome (not recorded which). The source of these receptors is a human donor with myelodysplastic syndrome.

V gene TRBV6-1 combines with J gene TRBJ1-2; a weak D match, TRBD1 (6 bases). CDR1 and CDR2 (germline): MNHNS, SASEGT. Trimming shortened V by 6 bases and J by 5 bases, and 19 bases separated the two germline ends. CDR3 length: 15 amino acids. In DNA, the CDR3 is TGTGCCAGCAGCCAGGGGCTTAAGATTCCGTATGGCTACACCTTC. It specifies CASSQGLKIPYGYTF.

In this sample, this clone turned up a few times. The J gene is TRBJ1-5, the V gene TRBV2; the D gene is possibly TRBD1 (5 bases). The germline gives CDR1 SNHLY, CDR2 FYNNEI. V was trimmed by 4 bases and J by 2 bases, leaving 9 bases between them. There are 14 residues in the CDR3. The CDR3 sequence is CASSADTRNQPQHF. CDR3 sequence (DNA): TGTGCCAGCAGTGCGGACACCCGCAATCAGCCCCAGCATTTT.

Only one count was recorded for this clone. The J gene is TRBJ2-2, the V gene TRBV2; TRBD1 might be the D (5 bases). Between the trimmed V and J ends, which lost 7 bases and 5 bases, there was a span of 14 bases. This CDR3 contains 14 residues. Germline V CDR1 and CDR2: SNHLY, FYNNEI. Here the CDR3 reads CASKTQGGTGELFF. In nucleotides, the CDR3 is TGTGCCAGCAAGACTCAGGGCGGAACCGGGGAGCTGTTTTTT.

The chain carries TRBV7-9 and TRBJ1-5, with TRBD1 matching 9 bases. CDR1 is SEHNR, CDR2 FQNEAQ, per germline (reference sequence). The CDR3 consists of 16 residues. With V trimmed by 2 bases and J by 4 bases, 6 bases remained unmatched. The CDR3, as DNA: TGTGCCAGCAGCTTAATCGGGACAGGGATTAATCAGCCCCAGCATTTT. Amino acids: CASSLIGTGINQPQHF.

This sequence joins TRBV7-3 and TRBJ2-2; the match to TRBD2 covers 7 bases. Germline assignment: CDR1 SGHTA and CDR2 FQGTGA. The junction had 2 bases not matched to a gene; V was cut back by 6 bases and J by 1 base. The CDR3 extends over 14 amino acids. CDR3: CASRSGVNTGELFF. CDR3 coding DNA: TGTGCCAGCAGGAGCGGGGTGAACACCGGGGAGCTGTTTTTT.

This chain uses TRBV7-6 with TRBJ1-5; no firm D call. Germline-derived CDR1 and CDR2 are SGHVS and FNYEAQ. The V and J ends lost 4 bases and 4 bases respectively, with 8 bases between them. The CDR3 length is 13 residues. Here the CDR3 DNA reads TGTGCCAGCAGCTCCTGGATGAATCAGCCCCAGCATTTT. Translation gives CASSSWMNQPQHF.

The gene calls are TRBV27 and TRBJ1-5; TRBD1 might be the D (5 bases). The V end was cut by 6 bases, the J end by 1 base, with 10 bases between. CDR3 length: 14 residues. Germline-derived CDR1 and CDR2 are MNHEY and SMNVEV (reference sequence). CDR3 residues: CASSRDGSNQPQHF. CDR3 DNA sequence: TGTGCCAGCAGCCGGGACGGAAGCAATCAGCCCCAGCATTTT.

CDR3 sequence (DNA): TGTGCCAGCAGCGGAAGCCTTTACGAGCAGTACTTC. This encodes CASSGSLYEQYF. The rearrangement uses TRBV14 and TRBJ2-7; no definite D call. Germline V CDR1 and CDR2: SGHDN, FVKESK. This CDR3 is built from 12 residues. Deletions cut 5 bases from V and 4 bases from J, with 9 bases between. Drawing the rest from reference TRBV14 and TRBJ2-7, the complete variable domain is EAGVTQFPSHSVIEKGQTVTLRCDPISGHDNLYWYRRVMGKEIKFLLHFVKESKQDESGMPNNRFLAERTGGTYSTLKVQPAELEDSGVYFCASSGSLYEQYFGPGTRLTVT.

The J gene is TRBJ2-4, the V gene TRBV2, with 8 bases lining up with TRBD1. With 7 bases clipped from V and 9 bases from J, the junction kept 8 bases outside the gene matches. CDR3 length: 13 residues. CDR1 is SNHLY, CDR2 FYNNEI, per germline. In DNA, the CDR3 is TGTGCCAGCATAAGCGCGGGACAGGTCATTCAGTACTTC. Its protein product is CASISAGQVIQYF.

The V call is TRBV28, the J call TRBJ1-1, with 7 bases aligning to TRBD1. Germline assignment: CDR1 MDHEN and CDR2 SYDVKM. Unmatched junction bases numbered 8, after V lost 2 bases and J lost 5 bases. The CDR3 is made up of 15 amino acids. The DNA of the CDR3 is TGTGCCAGCAGTTTACGAAGGACAGGAGAAACTGAAGCTTTCTTT. Translated, it gives CASSLRRTGETEAFF.

This chain uses TRBV19 with TRBJ2-2, with 7 positions matching TRBD1. CDR1 LNHDA and CDR2 SQIVND come from the germline V gene (reference sequence). V was pared by 10 bases and J by 6 bases, with 5 bases of the junction left unmatched. CDR3 size: 12 residues. The CDR3 region is CATYRGAGELFF. As DNA, the CDR3 is TGTGCCACCTACAGGGGCGCCGGGGAGCTGTTTTTT.

The chain employs TRBV5-8 and TRBJ1-5; 9 bases agree with TRBD1. V was clipped by 0 bases and J by 7 bases; unmatched bases: 11. Germline V gene sequence: CDR1 SGHTS, CDR2 YDEGEE. This CDR3 comprises 17 residues. Here the CDR3 reads CASSLGTTGGALQPQHF. In nucleotides, the CDR3 is TGTGCCAGCAGCTTGGGGACTACAGGGGGCGCGCTCCAGCCCCAGCATTTT.

V is TRBV2 and J is TRBJ2-7; perhaps TRBD1 as D (5 bases). Trimming cost V 4 bases and J 0 bases, with 10 bases left between them. Looked up from germline, CDR1 is SNHLY and CDR2 is FYNNEI. The CDR3 contains 14 residues. In DNA, the CDR3 is TGTGCCAGCAGTGGCGACAGCCACTCCTACGAGCAGTACTTC. Translating gives CASSGDSHSYEQYF.

The rearrangement links TRBV27 to TRBJ2-1; 7 nucleotides match TRBD2. The V and J ends lost 8 bases and 7 bases, in that order; junction bases with no gene match: 11. Germline lookup yields CDR1 MNHEY and CDR2 SMNVEV (reference sequence). This CDR3 spans 14 amino acids. The DNA for the CDR3 is TGTGCCAGCCGACCCTGGGGGGGGGTTAATGAGCAGTTCTTC. This sequence encodes CASRPWGGVNEQFF.

CDR3 loop: CASSPRLAGELNEQFF. CDR3 bases: TGTGCCAGCAGCCCTAGACTAGCGGGAGAACTAAATGAGCAGTTCTTC. This chain uses TRBV11-1 with TRBJ2-1; 12 nucleotides match TRBD2. CDR1 is SGHAT and CDR2 is FQDESV in the germline V gene (reference sequence). The trim removed 5 bases at V and 7 bases at J, leaving 9 bases unmatched. The CDR3 extends over 16 amino acids. Complete variable domain (other parts from reference TRBV11-1 and TRBJ2-1): EAEVAQSPRYKITEKSQAVAFWCDPISGHATLYWYRQILGQGPELLVQFQDESVVDDSQLPKDRFSAERLKGVDSTLKIQPAELGDSAMYLCASSPRLAGELNEQFFGPGTRLTVL.